One sample yielded the 24 T cell receptor beta chains listed below, sequenced in a study of blood T cells in healthy people across ages. Then a second PCR, running about 7 to 11 cycles, was carried out with a sample-barcoded 5' primer and a J-beta primer mix. TCRdb called the 5' RACE reads again in MiXCR, with one record for every CDR3 protein. Among 650,000 to 1,000,000 distinct CDR3 sequences listed, 36% were seen once. Sequenced material: blood. The receptors shown here come from a man in his late teens or twenties in good health.

The rearrangement joins TRBV12-3 or TRBV12-4 to TRBJ2-1, with 11 bases that match TRBD2. The CDR3 totals 14 residues. Trimming removed 7 bases from V and 10 bases from J; junction bases left unmatched: 9. CDR3 residues: CASKISGGAREQFF. Written as DNA, the CDR3 is TGTGCCAGCAAAATTAGCGGGGGGGCAAGGGAGCAGTTCTTC.

This clonotype came up a few times. The chain is built from TRBV10-3 and TRBJ2-3, with 7 bases aligning to TRBD2. The CDR3 runs 15 residues. Germline CDR1 reads ENHRY; CDR2 reads SYGVKD. V lost 3 bases and J lost 1; bases outside the gene matches: 4. The CDR3: CAISESSGRTDTQYF. As DNA, the CDR3 is TGTGCCATCAGTGAATCTAGCGGACGCACAGATACGCAGTATTTT.

The CDR3 loop is CSARVLGQGGNQPQHF. The CDR3 nucleotides are TGCAGTGCTAGAGTACTGGGACAGGGGGGAAATCAGCCCCAGCATTTT. V is TRBV20-1 and J is TRBJ1-5; TRBD1 agrees at 11 bases. The V gene end was trimmed by 1 base and the J gene end by 4 bases; junction bases not matched to a gene: 6. Germline-derived CDR1 and CDR2 are DFQATT and SNEGSKA (reference sequence). The CDR3 is 16 residues long.

A word on this clonotype: A much larger clone is a single base away; this may be a read error. The chain has TRBV4-1 and TRBJ1-2; unclear D gene. The germline CDR1 and CDR2 sequences are MGHRA and YSYEKL. CDR3 length equals 14 residues. CDR3: CASSLHGRNYDYTF. CDR3 sequence (DNA): TGCGCCAGCAGCCTCCACGGCCGGAACTATGACTACACCTTC.

The gene calls are TRBV30 and TRBJ2-5, with 8 bases identical to TRBD1. Trimming cost V 2 bases and J 4 bases; bases outside gene matches: 9. The CDR3 is made up of 15 amino acids. Germline CDR1 reads GTSNPN; CDR2 reads SVGIG (reference sequence). The CDR3 region has the DNA TGTGCCTGGAGTTCGGGGCAGGGGGCCCGAGAGACCCAGTACTTC. As protein: CAWSSGQGARETQYF. The full variable domain, in which reference TRBV30 and TRBJ2-5 provide the parts outside the CDR3, is SQTIHQWPATLVQPVGSPLSLECTVEGTSNPNLYWYRQAAGRGLQLLFYSVGIGQISSEVPQNLSASRPQDRQFILSSKKLLLSDSGFYLCAWSSGQGARETQYFGPGTRLLVL.

In this sample, this clonotype turned up many times. The chain uses TRBV7-9 and TRBJ2-7, with D maybe TRBD2 (5 bases). This CDR3 region has 13 residues. Germline V gene lookup returns CDR1 SEHNR and CDR2 FQNEAQ (reference sequence). Trimming cost V 0 bases and J 5 bases, with 8 bases left between them. The CDR3 nucleotides read TGTGCCAGCAGCTTAGCGCCGGGAAACGAGCAGTACTTC. Translation: CASSLAPGNEQYF.

This clonotype has more than one count but fewer than ten. This chain links TRBV20-1 with TRBJ2-7; 9 nucleotides agree with TRBD1. V gave up 1 base and J gave up 1 base; unmatched junction bases: 5. The germline gives CDR1 DFQATT, CDR2 SNEGSKA (reference sequence). The CDR3 has 15 amino acids. The CDR3 protein is CSARAGTGNSYEQYF. CDR3 DNA sequence: TGCAGTGCTAGAGCCGGGACAGGGAATTCCTACGAGCAGTACTTC.

V usage is TRBV19 and J usage is TRBJ1-6; 9 nucleotides align to TRBD1. The CDR3 covers 15 residues. With V trimmed by 0 bases and J by 13 bases, 7 bases remained unmatched. Germline lookup yields CDR1 LNHDA and CDR2 SQIVND (reference sequence). CDR3 sequence reads: CASSIDRQGEFPLHF. The CDR3 DNA reads as TGTGCCAGTAGTATAGATCGACAGGGGGAATTCCCCCTCCACTTT.

The V and J genes are TRBV4-2 and TRBJ2-1, with TRBD2 as a possible D gene (6 bases). The end of the DNA fits TRBJ2-7 better, so the J call may be wrong. Germline assignment: CDR1 LGHNA and CDR2 YNFKEQ. The CDR3 has 17 residues. The CDR3 protein is CASSQDRWGVVYNEQYF. The DNA for the CDR3 is TGTGCCAGCAGCCAAGATAGGTGGGGGGTCGTCTACAATGAGCAGTACTTC.

The sample holds a few counts of this clonotype. The chain employs TRBV2 and TRBJ2-5; 8 nucleotides line up with TRBD1. There are 14 residues in the CDR3. V trimming: 7 bases; J trimming: 5 bases; junction bases outside the gene matches: 9. CDR1 is SNHLY and CDR2 is FYNNEI in the germline V gene. For the CDR3, the DNA is TGTGCCAGCATTACGGACAGGGAATTTGAGACCCAGTACTTC. As protein: CASITDREFETQYF.

This clonotype showed up just a few times. V gene TRBV12-3 or TRBV12-4 combines with J gene TRBJ2-3; 9 nucleotides match TRBD2. This CDR3 is 15 amino acids long. The trim removed 3 bases at V and 8 bases at J, leaving 9 bases unmatched. Written as DNA, the CDR3 is TGTGCCAGCAGTTTTCCCGGGACTAGCCTTCCTACGCAGTATTTT. It specifies CASSFPGTSLPTQYF.

The CDR3 DNA follows: TGTGCCAGCAGACCTGTTCAGGGCAGGGCTCCGATGAACACTGAAGCTTTCTTT. Protein: CASRPVQGRAPMNTEAFF. This rearrangement joins TRBV3-1 to TRBJ1-1; a possible D gene is TRBD1 (5 bases). Germline V gene sequence: CDR1 LGHDT, CDR2 YNNKEL (reference sequence). V lost 6 bases and J lost 0, with 23 bases in between. This CDR3 region has 18 residues.

The J gene is TRBJ1-6, the V gene TRBV10-3; possibly TRBD1 for D (5 bases). This CDR3 is 13 amino acids long. Trimming left V 11 bases short and J 10 bases short, with 18 bases between. Germline V CDR1 and CDR2: ENHRY, SYGVKD. CDR3 amino acids: CAVTGTALSPLHF. CDR3 DNA: TGTGCCGTAACCGGGACGGCCTTGTCACCCCTCCACTTT.

A single count supports this clonotype. Since a much larger clone is just one base distant, this may be a read error. The chain employs TRBV27 and TRBJ2-1; 7 bases align to TRBD1. The ends lost 3 bases at V and 7 bases at J; junction bases unmatched: 9. The CDR3 is made up of 15 amino acids. The germline V gene encodes CDR1 MNHEY and CDR2 SMNVEV (reference sequence). The CDR3 spells CASSLGRGRRNEQFF. The CDR3 DNA follows: TGTGCCAGCAGTTTGGGAAGGGGGCGTCGGAATGAGCAGTTCTTC.

The CDR3 protein is CASTLGAYYGYTF. In nucleotides, the CDR3 is TGTGCCAGCACCCTGGGGGCTTACTATGGCTACACCTTC. The chain combines TRBV12-3 or TRBV12-4 with TRBJ1-2, with D maybe TRBD1 (6 bases). This CDR3 comprises 13 residues. The V end was cut by 7 bases, the J end by 3 bases, with 12 bases between.

This rearrangement joins TRBV6-5 to TRBJ1-1; possible D gene TRBD1, 6 bases. With 0 bases removed from V and 5 bases from J, the gap between germline ends came to 13 bases. Germline V CDR1 and CDR2: MNHEY, SVGAGI. The CDR3 consists of 15 residues. The CDR3: CASSYSGGAGTEAFF. The CDR3 nucleotides are TGTGCCAGCAGTTACTCTGGGGGCGCAGGGACTGAAGCTTTCTTT.

This clonotype was recorded at least ten times. The chain employs TRBV4-1 and TRBJ2-1, with no clear D. The germline V gene encodes CDR1 MGHRA and CDR2 YSYEKL. V was clipped by 3 bases and J by 3 bases, with 6 bases between them. This CDR3 is built from 13 residues. CDR3 region: CASSQGFYNEQFF. The CDR3, as DNA: TGCGCCAGCAGCCAGGGTTTCTACAATGAGCAGTTCTTC.

The chain has TRBV4-1 and TRBJ2-1; TRBD2 agrees at 7 bases. The V gene end was trimmed by 5 bases and the J gene end by 3 bases; junction bases not matched to a gene: 10. The CDR3 spans 16 residues. CDR1 is MGHRA and CDR2 is YSYEKL in the germline V gene. CDR3 sequence reads: CASSFSRERDYNEQFF. Here the CDR3 DNA reads TGCGCCAGCAGCTTTAGCCGGGAGCGGGACTACAATGAGCAGTTCTTC.

This clonotype was recorded at least ten times. CDR3: CASSFSGSRTDTQYF. CDR3 DNA: TGCGCCAGCAGCTTTTCTGGGAGTCGCACAGATACGCAGTATTTT. The chain is built from TRBV5-1 and TRBJ2-3; D possibly corresponds to TRBD2 (5 bases). The V and J ends lost 2 bases and 1 base respectively, with 11 bases between them. The CDR3 runs to 15 residues. From germline, CDR1 is SGHRS and CDR2 YFSETQ. The whole variable domain, remainder taken from reference TRBV5-1 and TRBJ2-3, is KAGVTQTPRYLIKTRGQQVTLSCSPISGHRSVSWYQQTPGQGLQFLFEYFSETQRNKGNFPGRFSGRQFSNSRSEMNVSTLELGDSALYLCASSFSGSRTDTQYFGPGTRLTVL.

In this sample, this clonotype turned up many times. The J gene is TRBJ2-7, the V gene TRBV5-6; D call uncertain. Germline V gives CDR1 SGHDT, CDR2 YYEEEE. The CDR3 has 11 amino acids. Trimming pared 6 bases from V and 3 bases from J, leaving 7 bases between. This CDR3 reads CASTSHYEQYF. CDR3 nucleotide sequence: TGTGCCAGCACTTCTCACTACGAGCAGTACTTC.

This chain connects TRBV5-1 to TRBJ1-1, with TRBD1 as a possible D gene (6 bases). The germline V and J ends were trimmed by 0 bases and 1 base, with 13 bases remaining between them. This CDR3 has 16 residues. Per germline, CDR1 SGHRS and CDR2 YFSETQ. The CDR3 here is CASSLEQGFRNTEAFF. The CDR3 region has the DNA TGCGCCAGCAGCTTGGAACAGGGATTTAGGAACACTGAAGCTTTCTTT.

This clonotype was seen only a few times. This may be a read error: a much more frequent sequence differs by one nucleotide. This rearrangement joins TRBV7-8 to TRBJ2-7; TRBD2 matches at 10 bases. The germline V gene encodes CDR1 SGHVS and CDR2 FQNEAQ. V lost 5 bases, J lost 7 bases, and 11 bases stayed unmatched. The CDR3 has 15 residues. The CDR3 sequence: CASSRAGGDFNEQYF. DNA for the CDR3: TGTGCCAGCAGCCGAGCGGGGGGGGACTTCAATGAGCAGTACTTC. Complete variable domain (other parts from reference TRBV7-8 and TRBJ2-7): GAGVSQSPRYKVAKRGQDVALRCDPISGHVSLFWYQQALGQGPEFLTYFQNEAQLDKSGLPSDRFFAERPEGSVSTLKIQRTQQEDSAVYLCASSRAGGDFNEQYFGPGTRLTVT.

The rearrangement uses TRBV7-2 and TRBJ2-2, with TRBD1 matching 9 bases. The V and J ends lost 5 bases and 5 bases, in that order; junction bases with no gene match: 6. CDR3 length: 15 residues. Germline CDR1 reads SGHTA; CDR2 reads FQGNSA. The DNA of the CDR3 is TGTGCCAGCAGCCCGGGACAGGGATATACCGGGGAGCTGTTTTTT. Its translation: CASSPGQGYTGELFF. The variable domain in full, completed from reference TRBV7-2 and TRBJ2-2, reads GAGVSQSPSNKVTEKGKDVELRCDPISGHTALYWYRQSLGQGLEFLIYFQGNSAPDKSGLPSDRFSAERTGGSVSTLTIQRTQQEDSAVYLCASSPGQGYTGELFFGEGSRLTVL.

Worth noting for this clonotype: Compared with germline, one end of the junction differs, possibly owing to a read error. The V and J genes are TRBV7-9 and TRBJ2-7, with D tentatively TRBD2 (5 bases). The DNA end is more similar to TRBJ2-4, so the J call may be wrong. Germline loops: CDR1 SEHNR, CDR2 FQNEAQ (reference sequence). This CDR3 has 16 residues. Here the CDR3 DNA reads TGTGCCGGCAGTCAGAAAGCCCAGAGGGCAATAAACATTCAGTACTTC. Protein sequence: CAGSQKAQRAINIQYF.